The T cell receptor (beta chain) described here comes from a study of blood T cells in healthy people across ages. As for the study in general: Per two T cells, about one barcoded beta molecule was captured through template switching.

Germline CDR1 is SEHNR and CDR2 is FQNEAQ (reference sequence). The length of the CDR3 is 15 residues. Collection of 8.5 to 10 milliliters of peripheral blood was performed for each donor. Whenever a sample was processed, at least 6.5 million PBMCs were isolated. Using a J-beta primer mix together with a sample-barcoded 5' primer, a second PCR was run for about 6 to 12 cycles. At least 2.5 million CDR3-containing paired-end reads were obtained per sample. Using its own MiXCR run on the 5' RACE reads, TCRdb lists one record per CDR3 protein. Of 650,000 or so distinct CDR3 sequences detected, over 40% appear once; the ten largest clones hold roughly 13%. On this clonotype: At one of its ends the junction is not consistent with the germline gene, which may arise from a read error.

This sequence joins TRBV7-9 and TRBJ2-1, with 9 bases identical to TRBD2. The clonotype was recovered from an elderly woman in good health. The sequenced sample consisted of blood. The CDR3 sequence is CVSSLASGTYNEQFF. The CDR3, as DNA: TGTGTCAGCAGCTTAGCTAGCGGGACTTACAATGAGCAGTTCTTC. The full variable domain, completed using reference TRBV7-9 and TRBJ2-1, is DTGVSQNPRHKITKRGQNVTFRCDPISEHNRLYWYRQTLGQGPEFLTYFQNEAQLEKSRLLSDRFSAERPKGSFSTLEIQRTEQGDSAMYLCVSSLASGTYNEQFFGPGTRLTVL.